This paragraph reports one TCR beta chain. Its target is unknown. The entry originates in a study of T cell repertoires in cytomegalovirus infection. The overall study: In public TCR beta signatures, there were indications of both CMV infection and matching HLA type.

Study observations and caveats: Across the ex vivo response, the dominant clonotypes were HLA-C-restricted CMV-specific TCR beta clonotypes. Carriage of CMV together with the relevant HLA was identifiable through cumulative public TCR beta family frequency.

TCRdb passed the reads through MiXCR, listing each CDR3 protein once. The sample records 750,000 to 900,000 distinct CDR3 sequences, 29% being singletons. CDR1 MNHEY and CDR2 SVGAGI come from the germline V gene. This CDR3 contains 15 residues. The ends lost 1 base at V and 5 bases at J; junction bases unmatched: 3. This material consisted of cultured CD8+ T cells from PBMCs, taken from culture after CMV antigen stimulation. The rearrangement links TRBV6-5 to TRBJ2-1; TRBD1 aligns across 9 bases. The TCR was taken from a human donor in good health (CMV status not recorded). Some clones in this sample may be carry-over from other donors' samples. CDR3 DNA: TGTGCCAGCAGTTACTGGGACAGGGATGACAATGAGCAGTTCTTC. Translation gives CASSYWDRDDNEQFF.